The 18 T cell receptor beta chains below all came from one sample that was sequenced in a study of vaccination and CD4 T cells after COVID-19. Regarding treatment: approximately nine-day PBMC culture with coronavirus spike peptide pools or control peptides (ViraFEST assay). Sequencing of cultured CD4+ T cell DNA used the Oncomine TCR Beta short-read assay. TCRdb reprocessed the PCR reads with MiXCR, giving one entry per CDR3 protein. The table has 15,000 or so distinct CDR3 sequences, roughly 50% seen once. Antigen specificity for these receptors is unknown. The sequencing sample was made of CD4+ T cells from blood, cultured in vitro. Receptors were obtained from a human donor who had recovered from COVID-19.

This clonotype is judged medium-sized (0.01 to 0.1%). The chain couples TRBV28 to TRBJ2-7; D gene unclear. CDR3 length: 14 residues. Trimming took off 8 bases at V and 7 bases at J, with 21 bases between the two ends. The germline gives CDR1 MDHEN, CDR2 SYDVKM. The CDR3 nucleotides are TGTGCCAGCGTCGTAGACGCGGCACTACGGGAGCAGTACTTC. Protein sequence: CASVVDAALREQYF. The full variable domain, with the rest looked up from reference TRBV28 and TRBJ2-7, is DVKVTQSSRYLVKRTGEKVFLECVQDMDHENMFWYRQDPGLGLRLIYFSYDVKMKEKGDIPEGYSVSREKKERFSLILESASTNQTSMYLCASVVDAALREQYFGPGTRLTVT.

The table lists this clonotype with a few counts. The genes are TRBV20-1 and TRBJ2-3; TRBD2 aligns across 9 bases. CDR1 is DFQATT, CDR2 SNEGSKA, per germline (reference sequence). Unmatched junction bases numbered 14, after V lost 5 bases and J lost 2 bases. The CDR3 is made up of 17 amino acids. The CDR3 DNA is TGCAGTGCTCTTCCCCTAGCGGGGAGACACTACACAGATACGCAGTATTTT. Encoded protein: CSALPLAGRHYTDTQYF.

This chain uses TRBV7-9 with TRBJ1-2, with TRBD1 matching 8 bases. With V trimmed by 4 bases and J by 7 bases, 5 bases remained unmatched. Germline assignment: CDR1 SEHNR and CDR2 FQNEAQ (reference sequence). This CDR3 is 13 amino acids long. Written as DNA, the CDR3 is TGTGCCAGCAGCTCAGGACAGGGAGGTGGCTACACCTTC. Translating it yields CASSSGQGGGYTF.

The CDR3 DNA sequence: TGTGCCAGCAGTGAAGGGGTAAACACTGAAGCTTTCTTT. Translated, it gives CASSEGVNTEAFF. The gene calls are TRBV2 and TRBJ1-1; D ambiguous. V was trimmed by 1 base and J by 2 bases, leaving 5 bases between them. The CDR3 is made up of 13 amino acids. Germline-derived CDR1 and CDR2 are SNHLY and FYNNEI. Combining the CDR3 with reference TRBV2 and TRBJ1-1 gives the whole variable domain EPEVTQTPSHQVTQMGQEVILRCVPISNHLYFYWYRQILGQKVEFLVSFYNNEISEKSEIFDDQFSVERPDGSNFTLKIRSTKLEDSAMYFCASSEGVNTEAFFGQGTRLTVV.

The V and J genes are TRBV20-1 and TRBJ1-5; possibly TRBD1 for D (6 bases). The V gene lost 6 bases and the J gene lost 0 bases, with 18 bases spanning the gap. This CDR3 spans 16 amino acids. CDR1 is DFQATT and CDR2 is SNEGSKA in the germline V gene (reference sequence). CDR3 loop: CSAGGRSRSSNQPQHF. CDR3 bases: TGCAGTGCAGGGGGTCGTTCGCGAAGTAGCAATCAGCCCCAGCATTTT.

This chain connects TRBV19 to TRBJ1-6, with 8 positions matching TRBD1. V gave up 3 bases and J gave up 7 bases; unmatched junction bases: 2. This CDR3 has 14 amino acids. The germline gives CDR1 LNHDA, CDR2 SQIVND (reference sequence). CDR3 coding DNA: TGTGCCAGTAGTATTTACAGGGGGAATTCACCCCTCCACTTT. Amino acids: CASSIYRGNSPLHF.

This chain connects TRBV2 to TRBJ2-3; 12 bases agree with TRBD2. Germline V gene data show CDR1 as SNHLY and CDR2 as FYNNEI. After removal of 11 bases from V and 3 bases from J, the junction contained 9 bases not matched to a gene. There are 15 residues in the CDR3. CDR3 in DNA: TGTGCCGGGGCTAGCGGGGGGGACGAGACAGATACGCAGTATTTT. It codes for CAGASGGDETDTQYF.

The rearrangement joins TRBV7-6 to TRBJ1-6; D remains ambiguous. CDR3 length: 14 residues. V was clipped by 3 bases and J by 8 bases, with 11 bases between them. The germline gives CDR1 SGHVS, CDR2 FNYEAQ. CDR3 sequence reads: CASSFSGVDSPLHF. DNA for the CDR3: TGTGCCAGCAGCTTTTCCGGGGTGGATTCACCCCTCCACTTT.

This clonotype occurred once. V usage is TRBV11-2 and J usage is TRBJ1-5, with a possible D match to TRBD1 (5 bases). CDR1 is SGHAT, CDR2 FQNNGV, per germline. This CDR3 is 15 amino acids long. Trimming pared 0 bases from V and 6 bases from J, leaving 12 bases between. DNA of the CDR3: TGTGCCAGCAGCTTAGATGGGGCGGGGGGTCAGCCCCAGCATTTT. Encoded protein: CASSLDGAGGQPQHF.

The rearrangement uses TRBV20-1 and TRBJ1-2, with D maybe TRBD1 (6 bases). Looked up from germline, CDR1 is DFQATT and CDR2 is SNEGSKA (reference sequence). V lost 3 bases to trimming and J lost 5 bases, with 19 bases between them. This CDR3 is built from 15 residues. The chain's CDR3 is CSASLALGAEYGYTF. CDR3 nucleotides: TGCAGTGCTAGCCTAGCATTGGGGGCAGAATATGGCTACACCTTC.

This chain uses TRBV7-9 with TRBJ2-3, with 9 bases fitting TRBD2. The CDR3 length is 17 residues. Unmatched junction bases numbered 11, after V lost 2 bases and J lost 5 bases. Germline-derived CDR1 and CDR2 are SEHNR and FQNEAQ (reference sequence). In nucleotides, the CDR3 is TGTGCCAGCAGCTTATATTATAGCCTAGCGGGATTAGATACGCAGTATTTT. This gives the protein CASSLYYSLAGLDTQYF.

The V call is TRBV20-1, the J call TRBJ2-7, with 12 bases lining up with TRBD2. The germline V gene has CDR1 DFQATT and CDR2 SNEGSKA (reference sequence). Losses at the gene ends were 7 bases for V and 7 bases for J; bases not matched to a gene: 11. This CDR3 is built from 14 residues. The CDR3 DNA reads as TGCAGTGGCTTGAGGACTAGCGGGGACCGGGAGCAGTACTTC. It is translated as CSGLRTSGDREQYF.

A few counts support this clonotype. At one end, the junction sequence differs from germline, possibly due to a read error. The V gene is TRBV7-7, the J gene TRBJ2-5; D is unresolved. CDR1 is SSHAT and CDR2 is FNYEAQ in the germline V gene (reference sequence). The CDR3 covers 15 residues. As DNA, the CDR3 is TGTGCTAGCAGCTTACTAATTGGTGCGGAAGAGACCCAGTACTTC. Its translation is CASSLLIGAEETQYF.

V usage is TRBV2 and J usage is TRBJ2-5; D gene uncertain. Trimming removed 3 bases at V and 1 base at J, with 0 bases between. The CDR3 has 11 amino acids. The germline V gene encodes CDR1 SNHLY and CDR2 FYNNEI. This CDR3 reads CASSDQETQYF. The CDR3 coding sequence is TGTGCCAGCAGTGACCAAGAGACCCAGTACTTC.

This clonotype was seen a handful of times. CDR3 in DNA: TGTGCCACCAGCAGACAGCCCATGAACACTGAAGCTTTCTTT. Translation gives CATSRQPMNTEAFF. The V call is TRBV15, the J call TRBJ1-1; D unclear. CDR3 length: 14 residues. V gave up 2 bases and J gave up 0 bases, with 7 bases separating them. In germline, CDR1 is LNHNV, CDR2 YYDKDF (reference sequence).

This chain links TRBV6-5 with TRBJ1-1; tentatively, D is TRBD1 (5 bases). Trimming removed 2 bases from V and 5 bases from J, with 15 bases in between. In germline, CDR1 is MNHEY, CDR2 SVGAGI. The CDR3 is made up of 15 amino acids. The CDR3 region has the DNA TGTGCCAGCAGTTACGGTTACGGGGAGGGGACTGAAGCTTTCTTT. It is translated as CASSYGYGEGTEAFF.

The chain recombines TRBV6-1 with TRBJ2-1; TRBD2 is a possible D gene (6 bases). The germline V gene encodes CDR1 MNHNS and CDR2 SASEGT. The CDR3 is 16 amino acids. V lost 6 bases and J 7 bases, leaving 22 bases between the germline ends. CDR3 in amino acids: CASRGMGLPSRNEQFF. The DNA for the CDR3 is TGTGCCAGCAGGGGAATGGGACTCCCGAGCAGAAATGAGCAGTTCTTC.

The genes are TRBV20-1 and TRBJ2-2; D is uncertain. Trimming removed 0 bases at V and 6 bases at J, with 14 bases between. From germline, CDR1 is DFQATT and CDR2 SNEGSKA (reference sequence). CDR3 length: 15 amino acids. The CDR3 region has the DNA TGCAGTGCTAGAGATCCCATGAGGTTCTCCGGGGAGCTGTTTTTT. Its translation: CSARDPMRFSGELFF.